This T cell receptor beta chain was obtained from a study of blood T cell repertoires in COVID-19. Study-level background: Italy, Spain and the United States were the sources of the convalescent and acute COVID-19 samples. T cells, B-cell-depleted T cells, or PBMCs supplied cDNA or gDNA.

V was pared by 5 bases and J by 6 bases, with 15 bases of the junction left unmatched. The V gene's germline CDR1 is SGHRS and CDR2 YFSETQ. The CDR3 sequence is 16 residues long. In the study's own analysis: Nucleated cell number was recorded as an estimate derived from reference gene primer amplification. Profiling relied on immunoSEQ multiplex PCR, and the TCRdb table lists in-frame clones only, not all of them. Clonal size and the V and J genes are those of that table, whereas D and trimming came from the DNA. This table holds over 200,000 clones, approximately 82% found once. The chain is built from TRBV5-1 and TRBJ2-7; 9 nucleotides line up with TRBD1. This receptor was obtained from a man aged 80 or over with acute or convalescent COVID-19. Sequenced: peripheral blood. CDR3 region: CASREETGGFSGEQYF. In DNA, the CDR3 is TGCGCCAGCAGGGAGGAGACAGGGGGTTTTTCGGGCGAGCAGTACTTC.